Sequencing of this T cell receptor beta chain was carried out in a study of immune characterization of retroperitoneal liposarcoma. As regards this clonotype: A read error may be the cause here, since a much bigger clone is one base away. The conserved phenylalanine or tryptophan normally closing the CDR3 is absent here, so this likely arose from a read error. The limits of the CDR3 on the DNA are not certain, so only TCRdb's listed CDR3 is given.

The CDR3 extends over 13 residues, inclusive of both ends. TCRdb independently ran MiXCR on the PCR reads; one entry per CDR3 protein. This table has under 15,000 distinct CDR3 sequences, approximately 48% appearing once. The clonotype comes from a female donor with retroperitoneal liposarcoma. The rearrangement links TRBV12-3 or TRBV12-4 to TRBJ2-7. Sequenced sample: tumor tissue. The chain's CDR3 is CASSFGRVSAWWL.